These T cell receptor beta chains were read from a single sample in a study of T cells in Graves' hyperthyroidism and ophthalmopathy. TCRdb re-called the multiplex PCR reads with MiXCR, one entry per CDR3 protein. This table holds 300,000 to 400,000 distinct CDR3 sequences, 13% to 15% found once. Sequencing was performed on blood. The receptor source for this set is a woman aged 30 to 39 with Graves' ophthalmopathy. Both conserved end residues are trimmed from each CDR3.

V gene | CDR3 protein
TRBV12-3/TRBV12-4 | ASRGGGATNEKLF
TRBV7-9 | ASSLMGQHWT
TRBV7-9 | ASSWGQQETQY
TRBV28 | ASARAFLGVTEAF
TRBV5-6 | ASSSPNEQF
TRBV27 | ASSLTATNTGELF
TRBV28 | ASSFLSGGSVNEQF
TRBV20-1 | SAPNREGTSYEQY
TRBV29-1 | SVAGTGLDSPLH
TRBV11-2 | ASSFRDYTDTQY
TRBV20-1 | SAATGGGAFNEQF
TRBV5-1 | ASSRGDGWATEAF
TRBV18 | ASSVSLQDFYGYT
TRBV11-2 | ASSLDRGPGGYT
TRBV27 | ASSASRYNSPLH
TRBV2 | ASGRDLKTEAF
TRBV12-3/TRBV12-4 | ASSRWTGGESGEKLF
TRBV20-1 | SAVLGSYEQY
TRBV2 | ASRFSSGGNEQF
TRBV11-2 | ASSLRQAEKLF
TRBV7-2 | ASSPRTGNTDTQY
TRBV28 | ASSFQGVNGYT
TRBV15 | ATSRSSSRGGHEQF
TRBV6-1 | ASSVRGRLDTQY
TRBV6-1 | ASSEILLLETQY
TRBV6-1 | ASSRTGAFNEQF
TRBV28 | ASSTNSGGARETQY
TRBV6-1 | ATRQGIYEQY
TRBV15 | ATSDNDRAEQF
TRBV20-1 | SARDDTAGGETQY
TRBV12-3/TRBV12-4 | ASSPTGLKGVNTEAF
TRBV27 | ASSVDMTGTGELF
TRBV7-6 | ASSFGTGMDEAF
TRBV5-1 | ASSLDGTGRQTQY
TRBV6-5 | ASSYRNLGQGWDYEQY
TRBV20-1 | SASPKPGLAGRRETQY
TRBV30 | ASTSYGWDYGYT
TRBV29-1 | SVEDLGGNTIY
TRBV27 | ASSLFSGSNSPLH
TRBV18 | ASSPGTSTDTQY
TRBV3-1 | ASSQSPGPGNTIY
TRBV11-2 | ASSLWSQNTEAF
TRBV10-3 | ATLQGWSTDTQY
TRBV13 | ASRPRGLDTGELF
TRBV6-1 | ASRPNAVRSSYNSPLH
TRBV10-2 | ASTGPPGEQY
TRBV7-2 | ASSFTGGAYNEQF